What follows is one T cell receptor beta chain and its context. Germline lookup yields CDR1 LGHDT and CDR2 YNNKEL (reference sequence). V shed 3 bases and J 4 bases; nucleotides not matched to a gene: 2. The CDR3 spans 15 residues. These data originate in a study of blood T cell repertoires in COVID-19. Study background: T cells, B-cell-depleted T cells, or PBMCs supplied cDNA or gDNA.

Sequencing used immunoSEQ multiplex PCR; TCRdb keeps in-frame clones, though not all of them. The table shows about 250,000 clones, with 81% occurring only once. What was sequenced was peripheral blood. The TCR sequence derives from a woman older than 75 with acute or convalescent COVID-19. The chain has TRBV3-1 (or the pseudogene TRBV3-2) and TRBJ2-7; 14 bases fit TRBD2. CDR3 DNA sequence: TGTGCCAGCAGCCAGACTAGCGGGGGGGAATACGAGCAGTACTTC. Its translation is CASSQTSGGEYEQYF.